Sequencing of this T cell receptor (beta chain) was carried out in a study of shared clonotypes between healthy human individuals. The run depth of the assay was deep. Replicate PCRs from sorted subsets contained approximately 220 ng DNA, which is 29,000 or so T cell genomes. This table comes from immunoSEQ multiplex PCR, and its TCRdb copy is limited to in-frame clones, with some not included. The sample holds around 600,000 clones, roughly 97% seen once. Details on this clone: Its target is unknown.

CDR3 size: 13 residues. Germline CDR1 is GTSNPN and CDR2 is SVGIG (reference sequence). The V end was cut by 4 bases, the J end by 7 bases, with 16 bases between. Study conclusions and caveats: Sharing across a few donors was seen in 5% to 5.5% of naive CD4 clonotypes.

This rearrangement joins TRBV30 to TRBJ1-1; D is unresolved. Sequencing was done on a sample of naive CD4+ T cells sorted from blood. Subset defined: CD45RA+ positively selected. The TCR was taken from a woman in her twenties or thirties in good health. The CDR3 is CAWTSMAANEAFF. DNA for the CDR3: TGTGCCTGGACCTCTATGGCGGCTAATGAAGCTTTCTTT.